This T cell receptor beta chain was captured in a study of T cell responses to AZD1222 COVID-19 vaccine. General study results and limits: When two AZD1222 doses had been given, Spike-specific TCR breadth and depth rose. It was only after the peak T cell response that any repertoires were sampled. Seropositivity was recorded at baseline in only 6 or 7 AZD1222 recipients.

Clones were read by immunoSEQ multiplex PCR, and TCRdb kept only the in-frame ones, dropping some. The sample has around 180,000 clones, around 94% seen once. Both about-4-week and about-12-week second-dose recipients were combined. The V end lost 5 bases, the J end lost 0 bases, and 8 bases lay between the germline ends. This CDR3 spans 14 amino acids. Germline lookup yields CDR1 LNHDA and CDR2 SQIVND (reference sequence). For this clone: Its antigen is currently unknown.

J is TRBJ2-1 and V is TRBV19, with D possibly matching TRBD1 (6 bases). The receptor was derived from an adult who received the AZD1222 COVID-19 vaccine. The starting material was peripheral blood, obtained 28 days after the second AZD1222 dose. The CDR3 is CASSLQGSYNEQFF. CDR3 DNA: TGTGCCAGTAGTTTACAGGGCTCCTACAATGAGCAGTTCTTC.